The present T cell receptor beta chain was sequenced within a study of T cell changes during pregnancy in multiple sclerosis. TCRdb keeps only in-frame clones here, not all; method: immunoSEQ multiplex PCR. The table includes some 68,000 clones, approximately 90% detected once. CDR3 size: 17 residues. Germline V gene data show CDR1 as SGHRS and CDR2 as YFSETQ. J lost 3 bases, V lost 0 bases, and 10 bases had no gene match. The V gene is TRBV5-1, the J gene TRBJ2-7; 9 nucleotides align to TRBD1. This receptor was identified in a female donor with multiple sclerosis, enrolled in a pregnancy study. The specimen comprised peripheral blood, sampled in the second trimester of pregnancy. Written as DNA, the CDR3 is TGCGCCAGCAGCTTGGCGTACAGGGGGCAAAACGACTACGAGCAGTACTTC. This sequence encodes CASSLAYRGQNDYEQYF. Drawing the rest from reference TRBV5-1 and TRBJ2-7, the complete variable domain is KAGVTQTPRYLIKTRGQQVTLSCSPISGHRSVSWYQQTPGQGLQFLFEYFSETQRNKGNFPGRFSGRQFSNSRSEMNVSTLELGDSALYLCASSLAYRGQNDYEQYFGPGTRLTVT.